Listed here are 15 T cell receptor beta chains from one sample, sequenced in a study of blood T cells in healthy people across ages. Alongside a J-beta primer mix, a sample-barcoded 5' primer served in a second PCR lasting roughly 7 to 12 cycles. MiXCR was run by TCRdb on the 5' RACE reads, yielding one entry per CDR3 protein. The sample lists approximately 790,000 distinct CDR3 sequences, 55% to 65% seen once, with around 30% in the top ten. Sequencing was performed on blood. All receptors derive from a man under 40 in good health.

Points on this clonotype: This may be a read error: a much more frequent sequence differs by one nucleotide. The DNA for the CDR3 is TGCAGCGTTGGGACTAGCGGGGCCGACGAGCAGTACTTC. Its translation: CSVGTSGADEQYF. The chain uses TRBV29-1 and TRBJ2-4; TRBD2 aligns across 12 bases. The J call may be mistaken, given a closer DNA end match to TRBJ2-7. The CDR3 extends over 13 amino acids. Germline CDR1 SQVTM, CDR2 ANQGSEA.

The chain recombines TRBV4-3 with TRBJ2-3; D unresolved. The V gene's germline CDR1 is LGHNA and CDR2 YSLEER. The CDR3 is 14 residues long. The ends were cut back, 0 bases at V and 2 bases at J, with 6 bases in the middle. Here the CDR3 reads CASSQEFFTDTQYF. CDR3 nucleotide sequence: TGCGCCAGCAGCCAAGAGTTCTTCACAGATACGCAGTATTTT.

This chain connects TRBV3-1 to TRBJ2-5, with TRBD1 matching over 8 bases. The germline CDR1 and CDR2 sequences are LGHDT and YNNKEL (reference sequence). The V gene end was trimmed by 0 bases and the J gene end by 11 bases; junction bases not matched to a gene: 11. CDR3 length: 15 amino acids. In DNA form, the CDR3 reads TGTGCCAGCAGCCAAGACAGGGGGCCCTACAATGAGCAGTACTTC. Translation gives CASSQDRGPYNEQYF.

The gene calls are TRBV20-1 and TRBJ1-2; D gene ambiguous. The CDR3 is 13 amino acids. The germline CDR1 and CDR2 sequences are DFQATT and SNEGSKA (reference sequence). With 0 bases removed from V and 8 bases from J, the gap between germline ends came to 13 bases. In DNA, the CDR3 is TGCAGTGCTAGAGAGGGGAATGTGAAGGGCTACACCTTC. This translates into CSAREGNVKGYTF.

At least ten counts were recorded for this clonotype. The chain's CDR3 is CASSGLGGTDTQYF. CDR3 nucleotides: TGTGCCAGCAGTGGACTGGGAGGCACAGATACGCAGTATTTT. V and J are TRBV12-3 or TRBV12-4 and TRBJ2-3; possible D gene TRBD2, 5 bases. The CDR3 is made up of 14 amino acids. Trimming cost V 5 bases and J 1 base, with 10 bases left between them.

This clonotype was seen only a few times. The V gene is TRBV9, the J gene TRBJ2-3; D possibly corresponds to TRBD2 (7 bases). Trimming cost V 0 bases and J 5 bases, with 10 bases left between them. CDR3 length equals 14 residues. The germline CDR1 and CDR2 sequences are SGDLS and YYNGEE. CDR3 coding DNA: TGTGCCAGCAGCGTAGAGGGGGGGCTAGATACGCAGTATTTT. As protein: CASSVEGGLDTQYF.

This clonotype was counted many times. The chain has TRBV18 and TRBJ1-4; 9 bases are a match to TRBD1. The germline V gene has CDR1 KGHSH and CDR2 LQKENI. This CDR3 has 15 amino acids. Trimming removed 6 bases from V and 5 bases from J; junction bases left unmatched: 7. CDR3 in DNA: TGTGCCAGCTCTCGGGACAGGGCAGAGAATGAAAAACTGTTTTTT. Its translation is CASSRDRAENEKLFF.

The V gene is TRBV4-2, the J gene TRBJ2-7, with TRBD2 identical over 8 bases. Germline lookup yields CDR1 LGHNA and CDR2 YNFKEQ. The CDR3 loop spans 17 amino acids. The junction had 8 bases not matched to a gene; V was cut back by 1 base and J by 0 bases. The CDR3 DNA sequence: TGTGCCAGCAGCCAAGTTGGTTTAGCGGGGAACTCCTACGAGCAGTACTTC. Its translation: CASSQVGLAGNSYEQYF.

The chain couples TRBV4-2 to TRBJ2-7; 9 nucleotides align to TRBD2. J gave up 3 bases and V 5 bases, and 5 bases lay outside the gene matches. CDR3 length: 14 residues. Per the germline V gene, CDR1 is LGHNA and CDR2 is YNFKEQ. The DNA for the CDR3 is TGTGCCAGCAGCATGCGGGGGGGCCTCTACGAGCAGTACTTC. Its translation is CASSMRGGLYEQYF.

The V gene is TRBV5-1, the J gene TRBJ2-5; the match to TRBD1 covers 7 bases. V lost 1 base and J lost 6; bases outside the gene matches: 3. Germline CDR1 is SGHRS and CDR2 is YFSETQ. CDR3 length equals 13 residues. The CDR3 loop reads CASSLTGEKTQYF. CDR3 nucleotides: TGCGCCAGCAGCTTGACAGGGGAAAAGACCCAGTACTTC.

The chain employs TRBV5-6 and TRBJ2-3; 7 bases are a match to TRBD1. Germline V gene data show CDR1 as SGHDT and CDR2 as YYEEEE. With 3 bases clipped from V and 2 bases from J, the junction kept 3 bases outside the gene matches. The CDR3 covers 14 residues. Here the CDR3 DNA reads TGTGCCAGCAGCTGGGGACAGCCCACAGATACGCAGTATTTT. Residues: CASSWGQPTDTQYF.

The chain has TRBV10-2 and TRBJ2-5; D ambiguous. The better agreement between TRBJ2-7 and the DNA end casts doubt on the J call. CDR1 is WSHSY, CDR2 SAAADI, per germline. The CDR3 is made up of 12 amino acids. CDR3 loop: CASTHSRYEQYF. In nucleotides, the CDR3 is TGCGCCAGCACCCACAGCCGGTACGAGCAGTACTTC.

The gene calls are TRBV20-1 and TRBJ2-5; D call uncertain. Germline-derived CDR1 and CDR2 are DFQATT and SNEGSKA (reference sequence). This CDR3 has 12 residues. Trimming cost V 6 bases and J 6 bases, with 14 bases left between them. In DNA form, the CDR3 reads TGCAGTGCATTCGGCAGGTCCCAGACCCAGTACTTC. This sequence encodes CSAFGRSQTQYF.

The V and J genes are TRBV10-3 and TRBJ2-7; 7 bases map to TRBD1. Germline lookup yields CDR1 ENHRY and CDR2 SYGVKD. J lost 4 bases, V lost 2 bases, and 5 bases had no gene match. The CDR3 loop spans 14 amino acids. The CDR3 sequence is CAISEDREAYEQYF. The CDR3 nucleotides are TGTGCCATCAGTGAGGACAGGGAAGCTTACGAGCAGTACTTC.

The chain combines TRBV20-1 with TRBJ2-7; 12 bases are shared with TRBD2. The CDR3 spans 14 residues. Trimming cost V 6 bases and J 0 bases; bases outside gene matches: 3. Germline CDR1 DFQATT, CDR2 SNEGSKA (reference sequence). The CDR3: CSARLAGDSYEQYF. CDR3 sequence (DNA): TGCAGTGCCAGACTAGCGGGGGACTCCTACGAGCAGTACTTC.